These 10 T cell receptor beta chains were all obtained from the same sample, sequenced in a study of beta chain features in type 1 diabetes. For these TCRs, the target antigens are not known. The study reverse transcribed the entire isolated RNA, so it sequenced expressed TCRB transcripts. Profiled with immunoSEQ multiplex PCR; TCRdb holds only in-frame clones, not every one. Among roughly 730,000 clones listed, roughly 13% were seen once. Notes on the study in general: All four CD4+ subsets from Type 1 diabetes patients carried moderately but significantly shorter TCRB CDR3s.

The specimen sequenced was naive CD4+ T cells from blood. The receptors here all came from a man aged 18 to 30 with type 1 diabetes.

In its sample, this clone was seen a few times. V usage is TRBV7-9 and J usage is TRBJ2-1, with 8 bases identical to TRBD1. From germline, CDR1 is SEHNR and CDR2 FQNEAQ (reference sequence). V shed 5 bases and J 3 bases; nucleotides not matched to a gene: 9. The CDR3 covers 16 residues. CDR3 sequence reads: CASSRGTGTGYNEQFF. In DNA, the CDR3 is TGTGCCAGCAGCCGGGGAACCGGGACAGGCTACAATGAGCAGTTCTTC.

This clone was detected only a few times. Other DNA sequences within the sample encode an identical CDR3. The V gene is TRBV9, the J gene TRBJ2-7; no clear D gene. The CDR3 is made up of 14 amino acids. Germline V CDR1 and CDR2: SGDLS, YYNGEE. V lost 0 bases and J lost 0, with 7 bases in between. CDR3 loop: CASSVGRSSYEQYF. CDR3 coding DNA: TGTGCCAGCAGCGTAGGTAGGAGCTCCTACGAGCAGTACTTC.

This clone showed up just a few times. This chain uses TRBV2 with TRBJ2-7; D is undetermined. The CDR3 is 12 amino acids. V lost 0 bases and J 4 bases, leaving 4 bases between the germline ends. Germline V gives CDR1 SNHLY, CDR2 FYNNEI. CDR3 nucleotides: TGTGCCAGCAGTGAAGCAGGTTACGAGCAGTACTTC. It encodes CASSEAGYEQYF.

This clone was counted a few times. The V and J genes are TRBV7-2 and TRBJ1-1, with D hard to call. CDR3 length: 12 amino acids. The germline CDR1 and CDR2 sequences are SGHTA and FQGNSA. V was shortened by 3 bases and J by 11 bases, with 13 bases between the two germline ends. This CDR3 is CASSFGSSGAFF. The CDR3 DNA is TGTGCCAGCAGCTTCGGGTCTTCTGGGGCTTTCTTT.

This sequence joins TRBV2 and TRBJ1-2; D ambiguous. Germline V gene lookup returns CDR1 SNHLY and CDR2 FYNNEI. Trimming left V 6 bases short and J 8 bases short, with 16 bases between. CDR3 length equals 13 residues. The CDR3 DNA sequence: TGTGCCAGCAGGGGTCATGAAGTGGGAGGCTACACCTTC. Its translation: CASRGHEVGGYTF.

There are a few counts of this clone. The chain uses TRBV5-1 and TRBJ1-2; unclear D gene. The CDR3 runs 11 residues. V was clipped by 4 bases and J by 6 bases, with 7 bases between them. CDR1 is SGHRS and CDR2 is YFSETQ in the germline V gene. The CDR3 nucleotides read TGCGCCAGCAGCGGGGTGCATGGCTACACCTTC. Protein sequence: CASSGVHGYTF.

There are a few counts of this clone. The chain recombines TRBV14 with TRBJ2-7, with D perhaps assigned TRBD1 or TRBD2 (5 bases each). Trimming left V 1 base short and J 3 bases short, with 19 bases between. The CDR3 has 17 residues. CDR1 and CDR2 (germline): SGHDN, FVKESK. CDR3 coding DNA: TGTGCCAGCAGCCAAGTAGCTGTTGGGGACGCCTACTACGAGCAGTACTTC. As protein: CASSQVAVGDAYYEQYF. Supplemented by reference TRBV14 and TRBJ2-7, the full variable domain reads EAGVTQFPSHSVIEKGQTVTLRCDPISGHDNLYWYRRVMGKEIKFLLHFVKESKQDESGMPNNRFLAERTGGTYSTLKVQPAELEDSGVYFCASSQVAVGDAYYEQYFGPGTRLTVT.

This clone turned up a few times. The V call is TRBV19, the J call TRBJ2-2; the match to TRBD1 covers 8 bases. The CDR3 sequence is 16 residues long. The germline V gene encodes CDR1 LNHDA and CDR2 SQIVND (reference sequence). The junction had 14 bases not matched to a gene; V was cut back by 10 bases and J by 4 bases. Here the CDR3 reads CATNPAGQGITGELFF. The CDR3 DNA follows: TGTGCCACCAATCCCGCCGGACAGGGCATCACCGGGGAGCTGTTTTTT.

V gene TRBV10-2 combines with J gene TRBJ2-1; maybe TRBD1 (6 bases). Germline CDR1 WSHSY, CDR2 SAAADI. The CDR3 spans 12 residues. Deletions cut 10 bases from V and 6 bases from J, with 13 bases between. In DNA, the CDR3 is TGCGCCACTTCCAGGGGTCCCAATGAGCAGTTCTTC. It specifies CATSRGPNEQFF.

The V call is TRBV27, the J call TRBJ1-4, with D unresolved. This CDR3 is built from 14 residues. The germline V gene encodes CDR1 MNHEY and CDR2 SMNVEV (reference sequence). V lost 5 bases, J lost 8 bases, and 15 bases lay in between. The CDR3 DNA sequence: TGTGCCAGCAGTCTACAAGGAGGAGAGGAAAAACTGTTTTTT. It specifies CASSLQGGEEKLFF.